Listed below are T cell receptor beta chains from one sample, sequenced in a study of T cell repertoires in cytomegalovirus infection. TCRdb used MiXCR to reprocess the reads, holding one entry per CDR3 protein. The data hold 250,000 to 300,000 distinct CDR3 sequences, with 20% to 30% observed a single time. Material: PBMCs. These receptors were collected from a human donor in good health (CMV status not recorded). Some clones in this sample may be carry-over from other donors' samples. Both conserved end residues are part of each CDR3. Fields, in order: CDR3 DNA, CDR3 protein, clone size, V gene, CDR3 length, D gene, J gene. D genes are given only for firm matches. Some rows mark clone size as missing; the rest say once, few, many or name a class of expanded clone.

DNA: TGCAGTGCTAGTTTGACAGATAGCAATCAGCCCCAGCATTTT
CDR3: CSASLTDSNQPQHF
size: NA
V: TRBV20-1
length: 14
D: NA
J: TRBJ1-5

DNA: TGTGCCAGCAGTTCCCCGGCGGGAGACTCTTGGTACAATGAGCAGTTCTTC
CDR3: CASSSPAGDSWYNEQFF
size: NA
V: TRBV28
length: 17
D: TRBD2
J: TRBJ2-1

DNA: TGTGCCAGCAGCTCCCTGACGGATTTCAAAGAGACCCAGTACTTC
CDR3: CASSSLTDFKETQYF
size: many
V: TRBV7-2
length: 15
D: NA
J: TRBJ2-5

DNA: TGCGCCAGCAGCTTGGCTGTGGCAGAAAGCTCCTACGAGCAGTACTTC
CDR3: CASSLAVAESSYEQYF
size: few
V: TRBV5-1
length: 16
D: NA
J: TRBJ2-7

DNA: TGTGCCAGCAGTGAGACGATTAGCTCCTACAATGAGCAGTTCTTC
CDR3: CASSETISSYNEQFF
size: many
V: TRBV28
length: 15
D: NA
J: TRBJ2-1

DNA: TGTGCCAGCAGTGGACTGGGATATGGCTACACCTTC
CDR3: CASSGLGYGYTF
size: NA
V: TRBV25-1
length: 12
D: NA
J: TRBJ1-2

DNA: TGTGCCAGCAGGGTCCTAGCACTTACCCTCAATGAGCAGTTCTTC
CDR3: CASRVLALTLNEQFF
size: NA
V: TRBV13
length: 15
D: NA
J: TRBJ2-1

DNA: TGTGCCAGCAGTTACTCGAGAGGGGGCAATCAGCCCCAGCATTTT
CDR3: CASSYSRGGNQPQHF
size: NA
V: TRBV6-2/TRBV6-3
length: 15
D: NA
J: TRBJ1-5

DNA: TGTGCCAGCAGCCAAGTTCCCGGGGGCGATGAAAAACTGTTTTTT
CDR3: CASSQVPGGDEKLFF
size: NA
V: TRBV14
length: 15
D: NA
J: TRBJ1-4

DNA: TGTGCCAGCAGCTCGCTAGCGGGGGTCGAGACCCAGTACTTC
CDR3: CASSSLAGVETQYF
size: many
V: TRBV7-3
length: 14
D: TRBD2
J: TRBJ2-5

DNA: TGTGCCAGCAGCTATGGGGTCGGAGGTGCCGGGGAGCAGTTCTTC
CDR3: CASSYGVGGAGEQFF
size: many
V: TRBV7-2
length: 15
D: NA
J: TRBJ2-1

DNA: TGTGCCAGTCCAACAGGGGCTGAAGCTTTCTTT
CDR3: CASPTGAEAFF
size: NA
V: TRBV2
length: 11
D: TRBD1
J: TRBJ1-1

DNA: TGTGCCAGCAGCCGGACAGGGATGTTCGAGCAGTACTTC
CDR3: CASSRTGMFEQYF
size: few
V: TRBV7-9
length: 13
D: TRBD1
J: TRBJ2-7

DNA: TGTGCCAGTAGTAGCGGTCGTTGGTCCTACGAGCAGTACTTC
CDR3: CASSSGRWSYEQYF
size: NA
V: TRBV19
length: 14
D: NA
J: TRBJ2-7

DNA: TGTGCCAGCAGCCCCGGGACGGGGGTCTCCTACGAGCAGTACTTC
CDR3: CASSPGTGVSYEQYF
size: NA
V: TRBV28
length: 15
D: NA
J: TRBJ2-7

DNA: TGTGCCAGCAGCCCCGGGAGAGCCTACAATGAGCAGTTCTTC
CDR3: CASSPGRAYNEQFF
size: NA
V: TRBV11-2
length: 14
D: NA
J: TRBJ2-1

DNA: TGTGCCAGCAGCTTAGAGGGGGGGGGCACTGAAGCTTTCTTT
CDR3: CASSLEGGGTEAFF
size: NA
V: TRBV7-9
length: 14
D: NA
J: TRBJ1-1

DNA: TGTGCCAGCAGTTTATTAGGGGCGAGGTCTGGAAACACCATATATTTT
CDR3: CASSLLGARSGNTIYF
size: many
V: TRBV12-3/TRBV12-4
length: 16
D: NA
J: TRBJ1-3

DNA: TGTGCCAGCAGTGAGGTAGCGGGGGGGCAAGATACGCAGTATTTT
CDR3: CASSEVAGGQDTQYF
size: many
V: TRBV6-4
length: 15
D: TRBD2
J: TRBJ2-3

DNA: TGTGCCAGCAGGATGACTCTAGGGGACGGTCAGCCCCAGCATTTT
CDR3: CASRMTLGDGQPQHF
size: once
V: TRBV12-3/TRBV12-4
length: 15
D: NA
J: TRBJ1-5

DNA: TGTGCCAGCAGCTTACTGGTAGCGGGAGGCAACGAGCAGTACTTC
CDR3: CASSLLVAGGNEQYF
size: many
V: TRBV7-2
length: 15
D: TRBD2
J: TRBJ2-7

DNA: TGTGCCACCAGCAGAGGTGGCACAGATACGCAGTATTTT
CDR3: CATSRGGTDTQYF
size: NA
V: TRBV15
length: 13
D: NA
J: TRBJ2-3

DNA: TGCAGCGTTGAAACCCCCGGTACAGGGAACTACAATGAGCAGTTCTTC
CDR3: CSVETPGTGNYNEQFF
size: NA
V: TRBV29-1
length: 16
D: NA
J: TRBJ2-1

DNA: TGTGCCAGCAGCAACACCGGGACTAGCGGGAAACCCCTGCAGTTCTTC
CDR3: CASSNTGTSGKPLQFF
size: many
V: TRBV7-2
length: 16
D: TRBD2
J: TRBJ2-1

DNA: TGTGCCAGCAGTTTGGACGGCCGTCGAGGGTACACAGATACGCAGTATTTT
CDR3: CASSLDGRRGYTDTQYF
size: few
V: TRBV12-3/TRBV12-4
length: 17
D: NA
J: TRBJ2-3

DNA: TGTGCCAGCAGTTCAAGTTCTATCAGGAACCAAGAGACCCAGTACTTC
CDR3: CASSSSSIRNQETQYF
size: few
V: TRBV28
length: 16
D: NA
J: TRBJ2-5

DNA: TGTGCCAGCAGTATCGCAACGGGGGGGAACACCGGGGAGCTGTTTTTT
CDR3: CASSIATGGNTGELFF
size: few
V: TRBV7-2
length: 16
D: TRBD2
J: TRBJ2-2

DNA: TGTGCCAGCAGTGCTCCACCGGGACTTTTCACAGATACGCAGTATTTT
CDR3: CASSAPPGLFTDTQYF
size: NA
V: TRBV2
length: 16
D: NA
J: TRBJ2-3

DNA: TGTGCCAGCAGCTTCCGGGACAGTTCCTACAATGAGCAGTTCTTC
CDR3: CASSFRDSSYNEQFF
size: many
V: TRBV7-3
length: 15
D: TRBD1
J: TRBJ2-1

DNA: TGTGCCAGCAGTTTACAGACACGGGAGCAGTTCTTC
CDR3: CASSLQTREQFF
size: few
V: TRBV28
length: 12
D: NA
J: TRBJ2-1

DNA: TGTGCCAGCAGCTCGTCCCGGGACAGGGGAAATCAGCCCCAGCATTTT
CDR3: CASSSSRDRGNQPQHF
size: many
V: TRBV5-6
length: 16
D: TRBD1
J: TRBJ1-5

DNA: TGTGCCAGCAGCCTAGCTGCTAGATACGGGGAGCTGTTTTTT
CDR3: CASSLAARYGELFF
size: many
V: TRBV11-2
length: 14
D: NA
J: TRBJ2-2

DNA: TGTGCCAGCAGATTGGAGCGGGGGGTAGATACGCAGTATTTT
CDR3: CASRLERGVDTQYF
size: NA
V: TRBV2
length: 14
D: TRBD2
J: TRBJ2-3

DNA: TGTGCCAGCAGTCCTCCGGCCATCCGGGGCTACACCTTC
CDR3: CASSPPAIRGYTF
size: NA
V: TRBV28
length: 13
D: NA
J: TRBJ1-2

DNA: TGTGCCAGCAGCTTGGTACAGGGTGGGGCGCAAGAGACCCAGTACTTC
CDR3: CASSLVQGGAQETQYF
size: few
V: TRBV7-2
length: 16
D: NA
J: TRBJ2-5

DNA: TGTGCCAGCAGCCCAACGGGACAGGGAAAGCAGTACTTC
CDR3: CASSPTGQGKQYF
size: NA
V: TRBV7-9
length: 13
D: TRBD1
J: TRBJ2-7

DNA: TGCAGTGCTCTCGACAGGGGGTACGAGCAGTACTTC
CDR3: CSALDRGYEQYF
size: few
V: TRBV20-1
length: 12
D: TRBD1
J: TRBJ2-7

DNA: TGTGCCAGCAGCCCCGCCGGAGCCTACGAGCAGTACTTC
CDR3: CASSPAGAYEQYF
size: few
V: TRBV14
length: 13
D: NA
J: TRBJ2-7

DNA: TGCAGTGGCTCAGCGGGGAACGACAATGAGCAGTTCTTC
CDR3: CSGSAGNDNEQFF
size: few
V: TRBV20-1
length: 13
D: TRBD2
J: TRBJ2-1

DNA: TGTGCCAGCAGTGAATGGAGGCCTGGGGCCAACGTCCTGACTTTC
CDR3: CASSEWRPGANVLTF
size: once
V: TRBV6-1
length: 15
D: NA
J: TRBJ2-6

DNA: TGTGCCAGCAGCTTAGGCCCCAGCGGGAGTCGGGAGACCCAGTACTTC
CDR3: CASSLGPSGSRETQYF
size: many
V: TRBV7-2
length: 16
D: TRBD2
J: TRBJ2-5

DNA: TGTGCCAGCACCGTGAGTAGCGGGAGTCTCGAGCAGTACTTC
CDR3: CASTVSSGSLEQYF
size: NA
V: TRBV27
length: 14
D: TRBD2
J: TRBJ2-7

DNA: TGTGCCAGCACCTTAGGGACAGGGGGCGCGGCTGGAAACACCATATATTTT
CDR3: CASTLGTGGAAGNTIYF
size: many
V: TRBV7-2
length: 17
D: TRBD1
J: TRBJ1-3

DNA: TGCAGTGCTAGATCTCGAGGCCACAGGGGCGGTAATTCACCCCTCCACTTT
CDR3: CSARSRGHRGGNSPLHF
size: few
V: TRBV20-1
length: 17
D: TRBD1
J: TRBJ1-6

DNA: TGTGCCAGCAGCCCGGGCTCCCTGGGGACCGGGGAGCTGTTTTTT
CDR3: CASSPGSLGTGELFF
size: many
V: TRBV7-2
length: 15
D: NA
J: TRBJ2-2